This T cell receptor (beta chain) was found in a study of beta chain features in type 1 diabetes. Across the study: In age, gender and cell yields, patients were similar to healthy donors. Study-wide points: Type 1 diabetes patients had moderately but significantly shorter TCRB CDR3s in all four CD4+ subsets. There was a possibility that cDNA sequencing over-represented cells with high TCR expression. Whether HLA type influences TCRB rearrangement remained unresolved here.

Remarks on this clone: Antigen specificity is unknown.

Each of the CD4+ naive, central memory, regulatory and stem cell-like memory populations was sorted via CD45RO/CCR7/CD25/CD127/CD95/CD27. The isolated RNA, all of it, was reverse transcribed, so expressed TCRB transcripts were what got sequenced. Produced via immunoSEQ multiplex PCR; TCRdb's table is partial and in-frame only. The sample shows fewer than 400,000 clones, over 7% of them seen only once. The sequencing sample was made of central memory CD4+ T cells from blood. This receptor was identified in a man aged 25 to 40 with type 1 diabetes.

The CDR3 spells CASAVQTGGTYEQYF. The DNA of the CDR3 is TGCGCCAGCGCGGTCCAGACAGGAGGCACCTACGAGCAGTACTTC. The rearrangement links TRBV5-1 to TRBJ2-7, with a weak D call TRBD1 (6 bases). V was trimmed by 7 bases and J by 2 bases, leaving 19 bases between them. Germline V gene data show CDR1 as SGHRS and CDR2 as YFSETQ. CDR3 length: 15 amino acids.